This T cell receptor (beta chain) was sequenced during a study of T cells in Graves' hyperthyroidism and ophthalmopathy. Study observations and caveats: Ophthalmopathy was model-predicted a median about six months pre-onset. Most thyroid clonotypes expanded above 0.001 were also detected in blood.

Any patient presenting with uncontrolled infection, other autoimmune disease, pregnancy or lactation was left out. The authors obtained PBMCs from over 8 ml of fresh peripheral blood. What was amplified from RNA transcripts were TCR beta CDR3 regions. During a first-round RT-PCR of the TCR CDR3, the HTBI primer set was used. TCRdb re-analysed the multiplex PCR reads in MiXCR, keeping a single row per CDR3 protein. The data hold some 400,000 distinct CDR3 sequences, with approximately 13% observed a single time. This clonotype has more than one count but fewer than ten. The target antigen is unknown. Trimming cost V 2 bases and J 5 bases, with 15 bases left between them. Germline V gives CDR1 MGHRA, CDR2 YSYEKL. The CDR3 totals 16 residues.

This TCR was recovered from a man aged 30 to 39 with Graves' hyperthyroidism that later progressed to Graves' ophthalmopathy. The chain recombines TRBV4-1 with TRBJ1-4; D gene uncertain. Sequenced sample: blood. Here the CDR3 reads CASSQFTAATNEKLFF. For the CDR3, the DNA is TGCGCCAGCAGCCAATTCACGGCGGCTACCAATGAAAAACTGTTTTTT.